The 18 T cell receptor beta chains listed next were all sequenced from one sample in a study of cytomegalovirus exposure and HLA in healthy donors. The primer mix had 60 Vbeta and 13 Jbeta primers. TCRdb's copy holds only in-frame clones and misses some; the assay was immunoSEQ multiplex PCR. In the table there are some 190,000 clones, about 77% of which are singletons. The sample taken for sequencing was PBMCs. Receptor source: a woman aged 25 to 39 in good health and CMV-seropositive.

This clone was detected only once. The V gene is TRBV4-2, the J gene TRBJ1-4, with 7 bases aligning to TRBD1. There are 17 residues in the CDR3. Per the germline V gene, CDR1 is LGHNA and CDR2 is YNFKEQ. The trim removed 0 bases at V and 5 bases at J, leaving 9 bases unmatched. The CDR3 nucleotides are TGTGCCAGCAGCCAAGATAAAGCGACAGGGCCGAATGAAAAACTGTTTTTT. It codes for CASSQDKATGPNEKLFF.

CDR3 region: CASSATAPGANVLTF. CDR3 DNA: TGTGCCAGCAGTGCGACAGCCCCTGGGGCCAACGTCCTGACTTTC. V is TRBV6-4 and J is TRBJ2-6; D is perhaps TRBD1 (5 bases). CDR1 and CDR2 (germline): MRHNA, SNTAGT. The CDR3 has 15 residues. Trimming stripped 4 bases from V and 2 bases from J, with 9 bases between.

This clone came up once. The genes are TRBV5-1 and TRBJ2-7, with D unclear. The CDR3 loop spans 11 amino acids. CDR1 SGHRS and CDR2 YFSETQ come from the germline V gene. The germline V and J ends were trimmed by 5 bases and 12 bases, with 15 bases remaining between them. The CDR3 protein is CASRIDTPLYF. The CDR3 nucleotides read TGCGCCAGCAGAATAGACACCCCGCTGTACTTC. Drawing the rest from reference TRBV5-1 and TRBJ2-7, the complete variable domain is KAGVTQTPRYLIKTRGQQVTLSCSPISGHRSVSWYQQTPGQGLQFLFEYFSETQRNKGNFPGRFSGRQFSNSRSEMNVSTLELGDSALYLCASRIDTPLYFGPGTRLTVT.

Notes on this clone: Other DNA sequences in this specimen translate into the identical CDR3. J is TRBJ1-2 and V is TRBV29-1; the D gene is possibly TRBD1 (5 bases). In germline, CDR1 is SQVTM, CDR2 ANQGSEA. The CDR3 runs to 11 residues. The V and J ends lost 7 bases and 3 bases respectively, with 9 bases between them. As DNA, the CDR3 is TGCAGCGCCGGAGGGGACTATGGCTACACCTTC. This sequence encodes CSAGGDYGYTF.

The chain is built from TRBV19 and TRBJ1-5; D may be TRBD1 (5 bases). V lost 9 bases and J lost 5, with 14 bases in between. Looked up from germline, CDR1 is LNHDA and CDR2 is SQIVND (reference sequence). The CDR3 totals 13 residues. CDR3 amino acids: CASCRGNDQPQHF. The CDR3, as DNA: TGTGCCAGCTGTAGGGGAAACGATCAGCCCCAGCATTTT.

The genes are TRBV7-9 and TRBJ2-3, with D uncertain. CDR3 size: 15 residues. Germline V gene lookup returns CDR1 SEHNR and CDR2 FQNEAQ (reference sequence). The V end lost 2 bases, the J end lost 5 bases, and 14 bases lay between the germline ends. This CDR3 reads CASSLLMITQDTQYF. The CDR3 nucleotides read TGTGCCAGCAGCTTACTTATGATAACTCAAGATACGCAGTATTTT.

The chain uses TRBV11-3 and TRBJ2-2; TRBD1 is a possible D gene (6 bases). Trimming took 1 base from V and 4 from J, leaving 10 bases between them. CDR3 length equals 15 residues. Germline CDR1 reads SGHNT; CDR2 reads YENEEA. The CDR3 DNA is TGTGCCAGCAGCTTAGGGCAACAGGGCACCGGGGAGCTGTTTTTT. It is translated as CASSLGQQGTGELFF.

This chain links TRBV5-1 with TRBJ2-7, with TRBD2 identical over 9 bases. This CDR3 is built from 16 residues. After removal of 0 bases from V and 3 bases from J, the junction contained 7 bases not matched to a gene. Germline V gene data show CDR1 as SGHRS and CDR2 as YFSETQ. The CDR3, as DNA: TGCGCCAGCAGCTTGGCTAGCGGGGCTTCGATCTACGAGCAGTACTTC. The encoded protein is CASSLASGASIYEQYF. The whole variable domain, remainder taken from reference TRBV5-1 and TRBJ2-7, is KAGVTQTPRYLIKTRGQQVTLSCSPISGHRSVSWYQQTPGQGLQFLFEYFSETQRNKGNFPGRFSGRQFSNSRSEMNVSTLELGDSALYLCASSLASGASIYEQYFGPGTRLTVT.

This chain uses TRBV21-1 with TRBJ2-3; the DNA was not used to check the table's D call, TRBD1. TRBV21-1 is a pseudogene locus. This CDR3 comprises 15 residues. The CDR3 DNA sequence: TGTGCCAGCAACACCGGGACAGGGGTCACAGATACGCAGTATTTT. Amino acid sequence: CASNTGTGVTDTQYF.

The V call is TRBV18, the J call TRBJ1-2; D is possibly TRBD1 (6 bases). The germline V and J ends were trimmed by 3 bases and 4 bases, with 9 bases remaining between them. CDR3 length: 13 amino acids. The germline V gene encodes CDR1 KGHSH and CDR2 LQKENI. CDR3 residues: CASSPDRPYGYTF. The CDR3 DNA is TGTGCCAGCTCACCCGACAGGCCCTATGGCTACACCTTC.

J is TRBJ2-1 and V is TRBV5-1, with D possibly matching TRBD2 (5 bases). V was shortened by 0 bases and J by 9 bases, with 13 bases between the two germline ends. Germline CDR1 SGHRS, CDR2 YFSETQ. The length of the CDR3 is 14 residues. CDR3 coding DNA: TGCGCCAGCAGCTTGGAACTAGATCGTGGTGAGCAGTTCTTC. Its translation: CASSLELDRGEQFF.

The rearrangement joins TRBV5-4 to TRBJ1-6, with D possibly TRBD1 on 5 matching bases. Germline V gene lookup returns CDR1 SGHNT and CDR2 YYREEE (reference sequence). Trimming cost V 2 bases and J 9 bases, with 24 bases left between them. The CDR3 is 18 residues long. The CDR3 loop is CASSLTSPRQPKRSPLHF. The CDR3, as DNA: TGTGCCAGCAGCTTAACATCCCCCCGACAGCCTAAGCGTTCACCCCTCCACTTT.

The CDR3: CASSQDSLQRGGTDTQYF. CDR3 in DNA: TGTGCCAGCAGCCAAGATAGCCTTCAGCGGGGGGGCACAGATACGCAGTATTTT. The J gene is TRBJ2-3, the V gene TRBV4-2; 9 nucleotides line up with TRBD2. Germline values: CDR1 LGHNA, CDR2 YNFKEQ. The CDR3 has 18 amino acids. The V gene end was trimmed by 0 bases and the J gene end by 1 base; junction bases not matched to a gene: 8.

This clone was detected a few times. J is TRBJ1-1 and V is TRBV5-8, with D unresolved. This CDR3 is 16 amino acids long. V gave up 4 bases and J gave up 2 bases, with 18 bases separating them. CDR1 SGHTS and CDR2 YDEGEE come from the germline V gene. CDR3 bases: TGTGCCAGCAGCCCAGCCAGCGGTTTGGGAAACACTGAAGCTTTCTTT. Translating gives CASSPASGLGNTEAFF.

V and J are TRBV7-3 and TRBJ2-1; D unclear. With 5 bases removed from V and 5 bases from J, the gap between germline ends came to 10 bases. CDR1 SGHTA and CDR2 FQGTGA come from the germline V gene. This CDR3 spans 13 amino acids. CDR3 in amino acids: CASSTGVNNEQFF. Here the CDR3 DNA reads TGTGCCAGCAGCACTGGAGTAAACAATGAGCAGTTCTTC. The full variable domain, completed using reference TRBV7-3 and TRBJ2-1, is GAGVSQTPSNKVTEKGKYVELRCDPISGHTALYWYRQSLGQGPEFLIYFQGTGAADDSGLPNDRFFAVRPEGSVSTLKIQRTERGDSAVYLCASSTGVNNEQFFGPGTRLTVL.

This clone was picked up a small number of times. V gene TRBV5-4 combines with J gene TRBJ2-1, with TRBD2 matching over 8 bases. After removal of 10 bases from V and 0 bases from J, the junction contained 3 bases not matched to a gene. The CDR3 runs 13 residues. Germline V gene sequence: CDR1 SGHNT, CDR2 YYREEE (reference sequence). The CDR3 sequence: CAGAGDSYNEQFF. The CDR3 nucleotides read TGTGCCGGAGCGGGGGACTCCTACAATGAGCAGTTCTTC. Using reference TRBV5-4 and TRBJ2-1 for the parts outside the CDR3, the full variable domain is ETGVTQSPTHLIKTRGQQVTLRCSSQSGHNTVSWYQQALGQGPQFIFQYYREEENGRGNFPPRFSGLQFPNYSSELNVNALELDDSALYLCAGAGDSYNEQFFGPGTRLTVL.

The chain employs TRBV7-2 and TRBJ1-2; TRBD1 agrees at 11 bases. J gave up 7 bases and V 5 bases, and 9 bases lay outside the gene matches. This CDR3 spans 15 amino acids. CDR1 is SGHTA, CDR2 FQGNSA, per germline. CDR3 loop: CASSLDRGQIGGYTF. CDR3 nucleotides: TGTGCCAGCAGCCTGGACAGGGGGCAAATTGGTGGCTACACCTTC.

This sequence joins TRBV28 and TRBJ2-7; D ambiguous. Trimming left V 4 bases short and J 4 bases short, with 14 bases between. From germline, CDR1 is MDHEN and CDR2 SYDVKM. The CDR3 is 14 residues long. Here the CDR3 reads CASSSARSQYEQYF. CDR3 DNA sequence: TGTGCCAGCAGTTCCGCTAGGTCTCAGTACGAGCAGTACTTC. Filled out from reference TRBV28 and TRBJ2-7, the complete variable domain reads DVKVTQSSRYLVKRTGEKVFLECVQDMDHENMFWYRQDPGLGLRLIYFSYDVKMKEKGDIPEGYSVSREKKERFSLILESASTNQTSMYLCASSSARSQYEQYFGPGTRLTVT.